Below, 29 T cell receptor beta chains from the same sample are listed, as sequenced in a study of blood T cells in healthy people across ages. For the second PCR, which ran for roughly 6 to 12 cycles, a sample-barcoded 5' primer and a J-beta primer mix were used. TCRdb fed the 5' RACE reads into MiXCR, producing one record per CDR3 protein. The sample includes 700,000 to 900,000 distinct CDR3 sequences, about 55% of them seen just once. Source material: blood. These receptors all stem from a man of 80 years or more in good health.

Here the CDR3 DNA reads TGTGCCAGCAGTTACTCCCGGACAGTGTCAGATACGCAGTATTTT. Its protein product is CASSYSRTVSDTQYF. The chain is built from TRBV6-5 and TRBJ2-3; weak D call: TRBD1 (6 bases). There are 15 residues in the CDR3. Germline values: CDR1 MNHEY, CDR2 SVGAGI. The germline V and J ends were trimmed by 0 bases and 4 bases, with 11 bases remaining between them.

The CDR3 reads CASSATTGGSYEQYF. The CDR3 region has the DNA TGTGCCAGCAGCGCCACAACGGGAGGGTCCTACGAGCAGTACTTC. The genes are TRBV9 and TRBJ2-7; 8 nucleotides match TRBD2. The length of the CDR3 is 15 residues. The V gene's germline CDR1 is SGDLS and CDR2 YYNGEE. The J segment lost 1 base and the V segment lost 3 bases, leaving 6 bases of the junction unmatched.

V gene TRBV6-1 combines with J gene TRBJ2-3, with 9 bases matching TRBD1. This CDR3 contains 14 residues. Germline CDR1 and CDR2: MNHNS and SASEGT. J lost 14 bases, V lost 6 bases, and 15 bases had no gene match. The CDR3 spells CASSLDRGGRYAYF. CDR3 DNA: TGTGCCAGCAGCTTGGACAGGGGAGGCAGATACGCGTATTTT.

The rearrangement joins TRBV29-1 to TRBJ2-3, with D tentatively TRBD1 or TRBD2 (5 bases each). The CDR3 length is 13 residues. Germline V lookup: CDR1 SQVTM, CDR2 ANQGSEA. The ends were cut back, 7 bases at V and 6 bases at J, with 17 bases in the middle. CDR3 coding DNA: TGCAGCGCCCTGGGGCGAGGGGTTGATACGCAGTATTTT. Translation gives CSALGRGVDTQYF.

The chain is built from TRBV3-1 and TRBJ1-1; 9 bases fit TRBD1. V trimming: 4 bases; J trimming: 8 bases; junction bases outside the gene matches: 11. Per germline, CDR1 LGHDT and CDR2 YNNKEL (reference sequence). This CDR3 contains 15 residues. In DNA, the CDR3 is TGTGCCAGCAGCCCCGGACAGGGGCGTATGATAGAAGCTTTCTTT. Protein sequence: CASSPGQGRMIEAFF.

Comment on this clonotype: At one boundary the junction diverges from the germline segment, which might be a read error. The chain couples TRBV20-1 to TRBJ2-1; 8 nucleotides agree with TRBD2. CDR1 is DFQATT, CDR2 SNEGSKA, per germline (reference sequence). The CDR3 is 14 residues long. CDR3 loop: CSTRSSGSRSEQFF. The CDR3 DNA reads TGCAGTACTAGATCTAGCGGGTCACGCAGTGAGCAGTTCTTC.

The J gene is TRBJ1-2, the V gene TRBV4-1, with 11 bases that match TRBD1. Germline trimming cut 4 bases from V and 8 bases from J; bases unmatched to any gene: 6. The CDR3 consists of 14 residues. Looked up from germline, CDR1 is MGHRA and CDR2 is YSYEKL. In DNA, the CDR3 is TGCGCCAGCAGCCCCTGGACAGGGGGCTTCGGCTACACCTTC. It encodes CASSPWTGGFGYTF.

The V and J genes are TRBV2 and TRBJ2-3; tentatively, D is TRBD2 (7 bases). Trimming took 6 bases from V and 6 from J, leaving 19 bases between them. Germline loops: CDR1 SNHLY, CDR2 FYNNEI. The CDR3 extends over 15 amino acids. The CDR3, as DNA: TGTGCCAGCAGGCCCCGGGGGGCAGGGTCGGATACGCAGTATTTT. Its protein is CASRPRGAGSDTQYF.

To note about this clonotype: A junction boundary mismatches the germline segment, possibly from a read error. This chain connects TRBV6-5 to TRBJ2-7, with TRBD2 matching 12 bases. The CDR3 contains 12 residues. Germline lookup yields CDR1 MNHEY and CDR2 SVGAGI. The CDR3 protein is CASQGLAGPLDF. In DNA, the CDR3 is TGTGCCAGCCAGGGACTAGCGGGCCCTCTGGACTTC.

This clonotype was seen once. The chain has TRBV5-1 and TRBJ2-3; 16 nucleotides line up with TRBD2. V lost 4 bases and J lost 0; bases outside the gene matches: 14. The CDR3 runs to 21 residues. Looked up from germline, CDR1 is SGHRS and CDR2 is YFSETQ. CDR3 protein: CASSLVPGLAGGPLSTDTQYF. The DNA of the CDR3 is TGCGCCAGCAGCCTAGTGCCGGGACTAGCGGGAGGGCCGTTGAGCACAGATACGCAGTATTTT.

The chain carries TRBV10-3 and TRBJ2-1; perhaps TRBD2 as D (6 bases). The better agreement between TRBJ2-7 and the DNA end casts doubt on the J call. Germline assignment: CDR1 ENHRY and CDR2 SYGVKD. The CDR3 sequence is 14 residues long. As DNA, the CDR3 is TGTGCCGTAGCCCCCGGGACGGACTACAATGAGCAGTACTTC. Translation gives CAVAPGTDYNEQYF.

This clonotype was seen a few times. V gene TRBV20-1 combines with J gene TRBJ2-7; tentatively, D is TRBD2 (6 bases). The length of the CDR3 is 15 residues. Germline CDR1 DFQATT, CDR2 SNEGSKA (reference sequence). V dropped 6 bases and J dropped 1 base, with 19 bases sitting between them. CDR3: CSAKNPDGLSYEQYF. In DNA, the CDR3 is TGCAGTGCAAAGAACCCCGACGGACTATCCTACGAGCAGTACTTC.

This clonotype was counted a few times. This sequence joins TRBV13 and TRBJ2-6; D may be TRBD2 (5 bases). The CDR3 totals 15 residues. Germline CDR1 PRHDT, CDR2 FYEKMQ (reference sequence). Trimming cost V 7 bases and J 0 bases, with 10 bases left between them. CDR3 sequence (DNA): TGTGCCAGCACCGGGGTGGGCTCTGGGGCCAACGTCCTGACTTTC. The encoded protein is CASTGVGSGANVLTF.

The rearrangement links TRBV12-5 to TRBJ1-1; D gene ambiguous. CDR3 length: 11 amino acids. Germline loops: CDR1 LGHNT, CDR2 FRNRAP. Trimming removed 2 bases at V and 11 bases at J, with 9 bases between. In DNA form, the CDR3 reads TGTGCTAGTGGTTTGACTACCCGGGCTTTCTTT. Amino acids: CASGLTTRAFF.

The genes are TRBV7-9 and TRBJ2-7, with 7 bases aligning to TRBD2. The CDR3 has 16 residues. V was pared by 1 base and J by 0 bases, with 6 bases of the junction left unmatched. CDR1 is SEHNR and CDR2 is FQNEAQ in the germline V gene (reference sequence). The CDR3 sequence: CASSLGTAGNSYEQYF. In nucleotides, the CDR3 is TGTGCCAGCAGCTTAGGAACAGCGGGAAACTCCTACGAGCAGTACTTC.

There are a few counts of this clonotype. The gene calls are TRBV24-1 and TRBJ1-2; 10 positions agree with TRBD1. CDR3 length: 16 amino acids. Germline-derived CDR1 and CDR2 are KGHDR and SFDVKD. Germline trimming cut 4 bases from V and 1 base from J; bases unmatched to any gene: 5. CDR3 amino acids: CATSDSGQGGNYGYTF. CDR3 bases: TGTGCCACCAGTGACTCCGGACAGGGGGGTAACTATGGCTACACCTTC.

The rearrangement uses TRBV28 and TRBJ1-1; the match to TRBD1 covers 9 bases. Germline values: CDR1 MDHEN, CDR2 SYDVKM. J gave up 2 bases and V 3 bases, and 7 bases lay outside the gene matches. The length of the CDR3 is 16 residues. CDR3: CASSFVGTGINTEAFF. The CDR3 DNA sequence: TGTGCCAGCAGTTTCGTCGGGACAGGGATTAACACTGAAGCTTTCTTT.

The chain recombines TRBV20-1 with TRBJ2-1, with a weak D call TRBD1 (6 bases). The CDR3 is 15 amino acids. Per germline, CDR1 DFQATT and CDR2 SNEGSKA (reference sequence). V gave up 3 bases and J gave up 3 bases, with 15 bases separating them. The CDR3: CSASPVDRNYNEQFF. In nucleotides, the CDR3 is TGCAGTGCTAGCCCCGTAGACAGGAACTACAATGAGCAGTTCTTC.

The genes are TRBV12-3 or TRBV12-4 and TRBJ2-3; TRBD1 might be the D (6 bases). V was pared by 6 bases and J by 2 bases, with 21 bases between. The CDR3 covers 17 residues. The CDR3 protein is CASSRQQGLPSTDTQYF. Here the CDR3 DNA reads TGTGCCAGCAGCCGGCAACAGGGCTTACCCTCCACAGATACGCAGTATTTT.

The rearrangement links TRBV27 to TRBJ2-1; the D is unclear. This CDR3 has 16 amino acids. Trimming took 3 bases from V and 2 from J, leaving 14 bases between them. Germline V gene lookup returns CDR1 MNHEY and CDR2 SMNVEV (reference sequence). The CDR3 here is CASSLERPKPYNEQFF. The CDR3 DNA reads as TGTGCCAGCAGTTTGGAACGCCCCAAACCCTACAATGAGCAGTTCTTC.

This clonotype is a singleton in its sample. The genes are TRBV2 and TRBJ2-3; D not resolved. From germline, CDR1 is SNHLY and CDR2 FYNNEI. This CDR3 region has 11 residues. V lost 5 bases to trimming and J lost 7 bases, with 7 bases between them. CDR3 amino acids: CASSLDNTQYF. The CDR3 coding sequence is TGTGCCAGCAGTCTAGACAATACGCAGTATTTT.

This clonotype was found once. The CDR3 bases are TGTGCCAGCAGCTTAACGGGACGGAAAGAGACCCAGTACTTC. Translated: CASSLTGRKETQYF. The chain couples TRBV7-3 to TRBJ2-5, with D perhaps TRBD1 or TRBD2 (5 bases each). The CDR3 runs 14 residues. CDR1 and CDR2 (germline): SGHTA, FQGTGA. Trimming removed 0 bases from V and 3 bases from J, with 8 bases in between.

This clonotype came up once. CDR3 coding DNA: TGTGCCAGCAGCCCTCCCCCGGGAGGGCCAATCGAGCAGTACTTC. Translated, it gives CASSPPPGGPIEQYF. V and J are TRBV3-1 and TRBJ2-7; the match to TRBD2 covers 8 bases. V dropped 4 bases and J dropped 6; count of bases not matched to a gene: 11. CDR3 length: 15 amino acids. CDR1 is LGHDT, CDR2 YNNKEL, per germline (reference sequence).

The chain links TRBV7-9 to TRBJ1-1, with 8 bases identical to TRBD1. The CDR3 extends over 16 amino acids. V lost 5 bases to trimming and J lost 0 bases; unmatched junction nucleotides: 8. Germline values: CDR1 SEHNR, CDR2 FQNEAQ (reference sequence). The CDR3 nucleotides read TGTGCCAGCAGCCCTGGGACAGGTAGGATGAACACTGAAGCTTTCTTT. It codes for CASSPGTGRMNTEAFF.

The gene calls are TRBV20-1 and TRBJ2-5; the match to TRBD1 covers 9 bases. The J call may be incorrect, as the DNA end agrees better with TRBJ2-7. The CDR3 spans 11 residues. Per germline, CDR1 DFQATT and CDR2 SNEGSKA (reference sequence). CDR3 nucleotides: TGCAGTGCGGACAGGGGAGGCGAGCAGTACTTC. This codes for CSADRGGEQYF.

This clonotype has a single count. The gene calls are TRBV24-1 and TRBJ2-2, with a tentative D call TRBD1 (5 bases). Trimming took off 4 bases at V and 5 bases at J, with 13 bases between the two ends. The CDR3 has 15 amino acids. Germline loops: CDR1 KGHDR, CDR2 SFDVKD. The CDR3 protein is CATSDPEQATGELFF. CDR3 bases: TGTGCCACCAGTGACCCCGAACAGGCTACCGGGGAGCTGTTTTTT.

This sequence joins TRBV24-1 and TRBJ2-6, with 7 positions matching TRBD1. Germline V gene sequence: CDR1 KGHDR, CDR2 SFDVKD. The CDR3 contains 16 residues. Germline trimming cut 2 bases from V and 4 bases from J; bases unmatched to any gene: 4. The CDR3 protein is CATSDYRQGGANVLTF. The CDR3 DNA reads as TGTGCCACCAGTGATTATCGACAGGGAGGGGCCAACGTCCTGACTTTC.

In DNA, the CDR3 is TGTGCCAGCAGTTTGACAGACAGCCAAGAGACCCAGTACTTC. It yields the protein CASSLTDSQETQYF. V is TRBV28 and J is TRBJ2-4, with D possibly TRBD1 on 5 matching bases. The assigned J gene may be wrong: the sequence end matches TRBJ2-5 better. Germline V gene data show CDR1 as MDHEN and CDR2 as SYDVKM. The CDR3 spans 14 residues.

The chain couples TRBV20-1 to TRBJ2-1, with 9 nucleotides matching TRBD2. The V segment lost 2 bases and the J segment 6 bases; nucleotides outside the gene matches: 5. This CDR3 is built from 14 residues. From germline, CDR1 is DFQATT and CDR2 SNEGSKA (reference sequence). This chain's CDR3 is CSARSSGRVNEQFF. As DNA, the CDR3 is TGCAGTGCTAGAAGTAGCGGGAGAGTCAATGAGCAGTTCTTC.